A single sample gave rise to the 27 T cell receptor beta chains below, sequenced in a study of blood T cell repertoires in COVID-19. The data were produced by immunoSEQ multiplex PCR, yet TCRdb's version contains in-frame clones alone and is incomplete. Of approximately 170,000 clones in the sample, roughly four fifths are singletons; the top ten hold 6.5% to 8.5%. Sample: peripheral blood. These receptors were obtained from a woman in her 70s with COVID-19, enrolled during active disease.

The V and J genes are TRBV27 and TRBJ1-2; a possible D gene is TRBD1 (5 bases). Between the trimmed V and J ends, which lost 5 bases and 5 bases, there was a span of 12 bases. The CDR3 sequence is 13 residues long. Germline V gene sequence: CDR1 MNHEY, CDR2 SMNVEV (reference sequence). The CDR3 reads CASSPQGEYGYTF. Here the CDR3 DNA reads TGTGCCAGCAGTCCCCAGGGTGAATATGGCTACACCTTC.

CDR3 amino acids: CSVVGQGPGEQYF. CDR3 bases: TGCAGCGTTGTCGGACAGGGGCCGGGGGAGCAGTACTTC. This chain joins TRBV29-1 and TRBJ2-7; TRBD1 matches at 9 bases. V lost 4 bases, J lost 7 bases, and 8 bases stayed unmatched. CDR1 is SQVTM and CDR2 is ANQGSEA in the germline V gene. This CDR3 is built from 13 residues.

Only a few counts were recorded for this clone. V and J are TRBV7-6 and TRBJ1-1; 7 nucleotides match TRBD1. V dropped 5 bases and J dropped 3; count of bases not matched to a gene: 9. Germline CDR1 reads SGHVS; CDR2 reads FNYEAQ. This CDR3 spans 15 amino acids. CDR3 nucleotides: TGTGCCAGCAGCCGACTTCTAAGGGGGCACACTGAAGCTTTCTTT. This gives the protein CASSRLLRGHTEAFF.

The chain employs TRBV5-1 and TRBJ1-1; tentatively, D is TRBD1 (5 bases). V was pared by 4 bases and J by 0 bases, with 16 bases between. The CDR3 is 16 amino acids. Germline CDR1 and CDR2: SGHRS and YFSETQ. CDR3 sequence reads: CASSPGHSDMNTEAFF. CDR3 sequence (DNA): TGCGCCAGCAGCCCCGGACACTCCGATATGAACACTGAAGCTTTCTTT.

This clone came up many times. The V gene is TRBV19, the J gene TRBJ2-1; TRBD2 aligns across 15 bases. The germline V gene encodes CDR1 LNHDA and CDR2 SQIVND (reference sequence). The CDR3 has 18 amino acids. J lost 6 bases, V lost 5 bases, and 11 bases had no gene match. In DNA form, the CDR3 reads TGTGCCAGTAGTCCCGGGACTAGCGGGAGGCGGAGGGTCAATGAGCAGTTCTTC. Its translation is CASSPGTSGRRRVNEQFF. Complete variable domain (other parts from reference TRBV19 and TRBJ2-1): DGGITQSPKYLFRKEGQNVTLSCEQNLNHDAMYWYRQDPGQGLRLIYYSQIVNDFQKGDIAEGYSVSREKKESFPLTVTSAQKNPTAFYLCASSPGTSGRRRVNEQFFGPGTRLTVL.

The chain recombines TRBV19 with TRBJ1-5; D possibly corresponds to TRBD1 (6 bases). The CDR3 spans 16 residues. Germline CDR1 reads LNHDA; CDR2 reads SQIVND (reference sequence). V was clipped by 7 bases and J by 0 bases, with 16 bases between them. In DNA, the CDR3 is TGTGCCAGTAAGAAGGACAGACGTTATAGCAATCAGCCCCAGCATTTT. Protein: CASKKDRRYSNQPQHF.

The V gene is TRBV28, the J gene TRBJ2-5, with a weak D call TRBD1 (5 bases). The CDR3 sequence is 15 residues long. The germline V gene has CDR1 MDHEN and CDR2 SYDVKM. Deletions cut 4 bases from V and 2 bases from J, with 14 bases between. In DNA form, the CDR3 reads TGTGCCAGCAGTTCGACAGCTGATCCTCAAGAGACCCAGTACTTC. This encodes CASSSTADPQETQYF.

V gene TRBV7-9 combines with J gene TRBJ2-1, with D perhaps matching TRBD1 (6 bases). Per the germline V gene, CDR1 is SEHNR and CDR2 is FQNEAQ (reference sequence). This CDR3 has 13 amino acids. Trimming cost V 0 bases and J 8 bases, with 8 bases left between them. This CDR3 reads CASSLAAGDEQFF. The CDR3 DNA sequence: TGTGCCAGCAGCTTAGCGGCAGGGGATGAGCAGTTCTTC.

The CDR3: CASRGLAGNNEQFF. Written as DNA, the CDR3 is TGTGCCAGCAGGGGACTAGCGGGAAACAATGAGCAGTTCTTC. The J gene is TRBJ2-1, the V gene TRBV28, with 13 bases matching TRBD2. The V and J ends lost 6 bases and 5 bases, in that order; junction bases with no gene match: 1. Germline loops: CDR1 MDHEN, CDR2 SYDVKM. The CDR3 is 14 amino acids. Full variable domain (missing parts from reference TRBV28 and TRBJ2-1): DVKVTQSSRYLVKRTGEKVFLECVQDMDHENMFWYRQDPGLGLRLIYFSYDVKMKEKGDIPEGYSVSREKKERFSLILESASTNQTSMYLCASRGLAGNNEQFFGPGTRLTVL.

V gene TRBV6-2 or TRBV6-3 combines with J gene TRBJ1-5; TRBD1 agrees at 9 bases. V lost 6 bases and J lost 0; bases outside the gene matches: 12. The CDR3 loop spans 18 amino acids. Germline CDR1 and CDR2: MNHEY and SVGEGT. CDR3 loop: CASSSSGTGIYSNQPQHF. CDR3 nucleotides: TGTGCCAGCAGCTCCTCTGGGACAGGGATATATAGCAATCAGCCCCAGCATTTT.

CDR3 sequence (DNA): TGTGCCAGCGCCTGGAGTTTGTCTAGCGGGCTTTACAATGAGCAGTTCTTC. Encoded protein: CASAWSLSSGLYNEQFF. The rearrangement joins TRBV27 to TRBJ2-1; the match to TRBD2 covers 8 bases. Germline CDR1 MNHEY, CDR2 SMNVEV (reference sequence). This CDR3 spans 17 amino acids. The junction had 16 bases not matched to a gene; V was cut back by 8 bases and J by 4 bases.

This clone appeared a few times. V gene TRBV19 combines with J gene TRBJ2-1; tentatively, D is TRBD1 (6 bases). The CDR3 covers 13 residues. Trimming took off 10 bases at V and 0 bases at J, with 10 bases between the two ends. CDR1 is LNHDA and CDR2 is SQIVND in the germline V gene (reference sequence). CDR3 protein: CATGTNSYNEQFF. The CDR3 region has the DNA TGTGCCACAGGGACAAACTCCTACAATGAGCAGTTCTTC.

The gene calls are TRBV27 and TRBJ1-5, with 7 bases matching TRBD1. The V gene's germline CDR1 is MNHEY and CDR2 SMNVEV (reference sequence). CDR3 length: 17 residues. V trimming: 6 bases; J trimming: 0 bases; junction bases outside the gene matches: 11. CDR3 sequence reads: CASSRTGFTASNQPQHF. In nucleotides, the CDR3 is TGTGCCAGCAGCCGGACAGGTTTTACTGCTAGCAATCAGCCCCAGCATTTT.

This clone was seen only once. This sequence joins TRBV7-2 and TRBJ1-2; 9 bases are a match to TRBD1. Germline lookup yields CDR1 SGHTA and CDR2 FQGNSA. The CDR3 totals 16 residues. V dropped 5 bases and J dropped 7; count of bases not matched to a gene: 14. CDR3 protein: CASSPGTGSWLGGYTF. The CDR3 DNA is TGTGCCAGCAGCCCCGGGACAGGGTCTTGGTTAGGTGGCTACACCTTC.

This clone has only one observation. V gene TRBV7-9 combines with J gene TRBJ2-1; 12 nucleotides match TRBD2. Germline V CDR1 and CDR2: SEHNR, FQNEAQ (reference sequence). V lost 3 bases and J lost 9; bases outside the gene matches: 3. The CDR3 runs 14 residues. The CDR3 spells CASSFTSGRTEQFF. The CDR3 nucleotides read TGTGCCAGCAGCTTTACTAGCGGGAGGACTGAGCAGTTCTTC.

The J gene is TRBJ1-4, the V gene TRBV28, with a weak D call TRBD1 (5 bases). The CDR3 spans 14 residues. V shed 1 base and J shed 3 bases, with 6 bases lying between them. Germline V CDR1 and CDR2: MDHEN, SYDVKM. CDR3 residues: CASSLSGANEKLFF. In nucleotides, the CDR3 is TGTGCCAGCAGTTTATCGGGGGCTAATGAAAAACTGTTTTTT.

This chain's CDR3 is CASSKGQGADTQYF. The CDR3 DNA reads TGTGCCAGCAGCAAGGGACAGGGCGCAGATACGCAGTATTTT. The chain couples TRBV5-4 to TRBJ2-3; 9 bases match TRBD1. Germline V gene sequence: CDR1 SGHNT, CDR2 YYREEE (reference sequence). The CDR3 is 14 residues long. After removal of 4 bases from V and 4 bases from J, the junction contained 4 bases not matched to a gene.

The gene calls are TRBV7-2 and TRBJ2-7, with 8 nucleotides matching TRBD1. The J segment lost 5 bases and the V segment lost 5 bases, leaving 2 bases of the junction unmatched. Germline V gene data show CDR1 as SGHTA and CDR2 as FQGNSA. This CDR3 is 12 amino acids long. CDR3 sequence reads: CASSEDRDEQYF. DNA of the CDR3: TGTGCCAGCAGCGAGGACAGGGACGAGCAGTACTTC.

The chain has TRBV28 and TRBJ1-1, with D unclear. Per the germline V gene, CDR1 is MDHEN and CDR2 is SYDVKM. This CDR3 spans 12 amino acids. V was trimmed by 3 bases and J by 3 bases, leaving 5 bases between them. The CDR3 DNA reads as TGTGCCAGCAGTTTTATATACACTGAAGCTTTCTTT. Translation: CASSFIYTEAFF. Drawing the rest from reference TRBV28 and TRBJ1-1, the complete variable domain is DVKVTQSSRYLVKRTGEKVFLECVQDMDHENMFWYRQDPGLGLRLIYFSYDVKMKEKGDIPEGYSVSREKKERFSLILESASTNQTSMYLCASSFIYTEAFFGQGTRLTVV.

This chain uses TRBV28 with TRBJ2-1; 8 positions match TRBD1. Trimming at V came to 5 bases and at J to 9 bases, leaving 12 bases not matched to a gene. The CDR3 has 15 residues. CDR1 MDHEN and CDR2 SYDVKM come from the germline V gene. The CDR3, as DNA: TGTGCCAGCAGTCCAACTGGACAGGGCGACGGTGAGCAGTTCTTC. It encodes CASSPTGQGDGEQFF.

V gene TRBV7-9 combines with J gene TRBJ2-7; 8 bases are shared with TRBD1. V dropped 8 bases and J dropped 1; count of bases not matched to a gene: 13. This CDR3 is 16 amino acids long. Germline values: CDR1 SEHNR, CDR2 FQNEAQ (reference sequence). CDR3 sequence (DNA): TGTGCCAGCGGGCAGGGGGCAAGATCGATTTCCTACGAGCAGTACTTC. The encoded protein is CASGQGARSISYEQYF.

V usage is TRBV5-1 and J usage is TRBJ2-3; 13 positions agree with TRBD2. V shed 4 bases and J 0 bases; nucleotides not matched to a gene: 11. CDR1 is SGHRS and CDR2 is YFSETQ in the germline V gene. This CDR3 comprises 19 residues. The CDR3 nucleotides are TGCGCCAGCAGCCGTAGGACTAGCGGGAGATTGGGTAGCACAGATACGCAGTATTTT. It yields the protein CASSRRTSGRLGSTDTQYF.

The CDR3 DNA reads TGTGCCAGCAGCTTAGCGCAGGATACCTCTAACGAGCAGTACTTC. Amino acids: CASSLAQDTSNEQYF. This chain joins TRBV7-2 and TRBJ2-7, with D uncertain. V lost 0 bases, J lost 5 bases, and 14 bases lay in between. The germline gives CDR1 SGHTA, CDR2 FQGNSA. This CDR3 region has 15 residues. Together with reference TRBV7-2 and TRBJ2-7, the CDR3 gives the full variable domain: GAGVSQSPSNKVTEKGKDVELRCDPISGHTALYWYRQSLGQGLEFLIYFQGNSAPDKSGLPSDRFSAERTGGSVSTLTIQRTQQEDSAVYLCASSLAQDTSNEQYFGPGTRLTVT.

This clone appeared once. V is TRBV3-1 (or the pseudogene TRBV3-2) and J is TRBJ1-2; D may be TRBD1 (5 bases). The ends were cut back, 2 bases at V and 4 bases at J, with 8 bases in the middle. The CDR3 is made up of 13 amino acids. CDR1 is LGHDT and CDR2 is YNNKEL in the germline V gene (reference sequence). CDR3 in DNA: TGTGCCAGCAGCCAATACGACAGCTATGGCTACACCTTC. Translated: CASSQYDSYGYTF.

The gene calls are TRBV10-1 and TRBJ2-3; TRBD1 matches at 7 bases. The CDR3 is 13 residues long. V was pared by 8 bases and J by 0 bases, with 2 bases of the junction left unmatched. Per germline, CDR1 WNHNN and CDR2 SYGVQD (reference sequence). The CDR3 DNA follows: TGCGCCAGCGGGACAGCTAGCACAGATACGCAGTATTTT. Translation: CASGTASTDTQYF.

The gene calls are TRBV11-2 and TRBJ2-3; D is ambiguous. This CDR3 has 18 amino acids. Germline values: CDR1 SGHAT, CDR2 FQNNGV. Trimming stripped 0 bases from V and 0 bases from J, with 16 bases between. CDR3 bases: TGTGCCAGCAGCTTAGATCTTTTACGGGTAACTAGCACAGATACGCAGTATTTT. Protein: CASSLDLLRVTSTDTQYF.

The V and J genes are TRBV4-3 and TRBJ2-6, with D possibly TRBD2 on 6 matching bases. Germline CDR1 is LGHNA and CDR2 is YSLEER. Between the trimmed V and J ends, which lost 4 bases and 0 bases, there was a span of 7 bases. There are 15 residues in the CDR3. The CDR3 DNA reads TGCGCCAGCAGCCCCGGGAGCTCTGGGGCCAACGTCCTGACTTTC. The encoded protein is CASSPGSSGANVLTF.